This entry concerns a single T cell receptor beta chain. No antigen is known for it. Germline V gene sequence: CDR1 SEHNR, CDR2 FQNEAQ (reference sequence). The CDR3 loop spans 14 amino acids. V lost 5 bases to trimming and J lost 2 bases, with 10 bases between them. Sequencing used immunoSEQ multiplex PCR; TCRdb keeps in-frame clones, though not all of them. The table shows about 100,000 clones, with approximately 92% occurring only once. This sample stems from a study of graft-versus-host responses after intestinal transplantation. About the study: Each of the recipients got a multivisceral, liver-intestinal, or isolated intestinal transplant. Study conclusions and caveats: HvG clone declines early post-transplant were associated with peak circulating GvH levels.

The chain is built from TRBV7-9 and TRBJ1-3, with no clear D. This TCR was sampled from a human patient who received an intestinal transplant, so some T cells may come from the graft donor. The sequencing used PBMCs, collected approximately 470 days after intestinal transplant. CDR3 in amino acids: CASSPAQAGNTIYF. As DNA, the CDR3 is TGTGCCAGCAGCCCCGCCCAGGCTGGAAACACCATATATTTT.